These 22 T cell receptor beta chains were sequenced from one sample in a study of T cells in Graves' hyperthyroidism and ophthalmopathy. Amplification targeted TCR beta CDR3 regions from RNA transcripts. First-round RT-PCR targeting the TCR CDR3 was performed with the HTBI primer set. TCRdb reanalysed the multiplex PCR reads using MiXCR and keeps one entry per CDR3 protein. The sample holds some 570,000 distinct CDR3 sequences; 15% to 20% are singletons and the top ten take 17%. Sequences were obtained from blood. The receptors stem from a woman between 18 and 29 years old with Graves' ophthalmopathy.

This clonotype was recorded at least ten times. The gene calls are TRBV3-1 and TRBJ2-5, with D uncertain. Trimming pared 2 bases from V and 6 bases from J, leaving 16 bases between. The germline gives CDR1 LGHDT, CDR2 YNNKEL (reference sequence). The CDR3 runs 15 residues. CDR3 DNA sequence: TGTGCCAGCAGCCAATCCTTTGGACGCCCGCAGACCCAGTACTTC. Protein sequence: CASSQSFGRPQTQYF.

This clonotype was detected a few times. V is TRBV10-3 and J is TRBJ2-3; 8 nucleotides line up with TRBD1. Germline V gene sequence: CDR1 ENHRY, CDR2 SYGVKD. The CDR3 covers 15 residues. Losses at the gene ends were 2 bases for V and 2 bases for J; bases not matched to a gene: 3. In DNA, the CDR3 is TGTGCCATCAGTGAGACAGGGGGATCCACAGATACGCAGTATTTT. Its translation: CAISETGGSTDTQYF.

Ten or more counts support this clonotype. The rearrangement links TRBV12-3 or TRBV12-4 to TRBJ1-6; TRBD1 matches at 9 bases. The CDR3 has 16 amino acids. V gave up 5 bases and J gave up 4 bases; unmatched junction bases: 6. For the CDR3, the DNA is TGTGCCAGCAGTGACCGGGACAGGGCATATAATTCACCCCTCCACTTT. Translating it yields CASSDRDRAYNSPLHF.

This clonotype occurred many times. The chain is built from TRBV5-5 and TRBJ2-7; D assignment may be TRBD1 or TRBD2 (6 bases each). The V end was cut by 4 bases, the J end by 6 bases, with 20 bases between. CDR1 and CDR2 from the germline V gene are SGHKS and YYEKEE (reference sequence). The CDR3 is 15 residues long. CDR3 region: CASSKLGGTPFEQYF. As DNA, the CDR3 is TGTGCCAGCAGCAAATTAGGGGGGACACCCTTCGAGCAGTACTTC.

The rearrangement uses TRBV7-3 and TRBJ1-1, with D unclear. Germline V gene data show CDR1 as SGHTA and CDR2 as FQGTGA. Deletions cut 4 bases from V and 3 bases from J, with 9 bases between. The CDR3 covers 13 residues. CDR3 DNA sequence: TGTGCCAGCAGCTATAGTCTTTACACTGAAGCTTTCTTT. Protein: CASSYSLYTEAFF.

The rearrangement links TRBV12-3 or TRBV12-4 to TRBJ2-7; D possibly corresponds to TRBD1 (7 bases). Deletions cut 6 bases from V and 2 bases from J, with 14 bases between. The CDR3 contains 14 residues. The CDR3 bases are TGTGCCAGCAGGTCAACAGGGGAGGCCTACGAGCAGTACTTC. This encodes CASRSTGEAYEQYF.

This clonotype has a count of ten or more. V is TRBV2 and J is TRBJ2-7; D gene unclear. V was pared by 8 bases and J by 3 bases, with 11 bases between. The CDR3 runs 12 residues. Germline CDR1 reads SNHLY; CDR2 reads FYNNEI. The CDR3 region is CASRPGGYEQYF. The CDR3 DNA sequence: TGTGCCAGCCGTCCTGGCGGCTACGAGCAGTACTTC.

In this sample, this clonotype turned up many times. In DNA form, the CDR3 reads TGTGCCAGCAGCCACCCGGGACAGCTAACCTACGAGCAGTACTTC. Its protein is CASSHPGQLTYEQYF. This chain links TRBV11-2 with TRBJ2-7, with TRBD1 matching over 7 bases. The CDR3 is 15 residues long. Trimming cost V 5 bases and J 2 bases; bases outside gene matches: 9. Looked up from germline, CDR1 is SGHAT and CDR2 is FQNNGV.

This clonotype was detected ten times or more. The chain links TRBV7-9 to TRBJ1-2; a possible D gene is TRBD1 (6 bases). This CDR3 contains 12 residues. Germline values: CDR1 SEHNR, CDR2 FQNEAQ (reference sequence). V was clipped by 4 bases and J by 6 bases, with 9 bases between them. The CDR3 here is CASSSRGNGYTF. The DNA of the CDR3 is TGTGCCAGCAGCTCCAGGGGAAATGGCTACACCTTC. The full variable domain, with the rest looked up from reference TRBV7-9 and TRBJ1-2, is DTGVSQNPRHKITKRGQNVTFRCDPISEHNRLYWYRQTLGQGPEFLTYFQNEAQLEKSRLLSDRFSAERPKGSFSTLEIQRTEQGDSAMYLCASSSRGNGYTFGSGTRLTVV.

This clonotype was seen many times. The chain joins TRBV5-1 to TRBJ2-1; 7 nucleotides align to TRBD2. The ends lost 2 bases at V and 1 base at J; junction bases unmatched: 3. The CDR3 extends over 15 amino acids. Germline V CDR1 and CDR2: SGHRS, YFSETQ. The CDR3 loop reads CASSFLSGSYNEQFF. The CDR3 DNA is TGCGCCAGCAGCTTTCTTAGCGGGTCCTACAATGAGCAGTTCTTC.

The table lists this clonotype with a few counts. Being one base from a much bigger clone, this may be a read error. The J gene is TRBJ1-1, the V gene TRBV11-2; 12 bases are shared with TRBD1. The CDR3 is 13 amino acids. Trimming removed 4 bases from V and 10 bases from J; junction bases left unmatched: 4. CDR1 SGHAT and CDR2 FQNNGV come from the germline V gene. This CDR3 is CASSSGQGARAFF. DNA of the CDR3: TGTGCCAGCAGCTCGGGACAGGGGGCTAGAGCTTTCTTT.

This clonotype appeared many times. The DNA of the CDR3 is TGTGCCAGCAGTGCGGGGGGGCGTCGGTTCTTC. Translating it yields CASSAGGRRFF. The chain employs TRBV28 and TRBJ2-1, with 9 bases lining up with TRBD2. Germline lookup yields CDR1 MDHEN and CDR2 SYDVKM. The CDR3 runs to 11 residues. Unmatched junction bases numbered 5, after V lost 5 bases and J lost 15 bases.

This clonotype showed up many times. The V and J genes are TRBV28 and TRBJ2-7; 9 bases line up with TRBD1. J gave up 9 bases and V 2 bases, and 11 bases lay outside the gene matches. The CDR3 has 15 amino acids. Germline V lookup: CDR1 MDHEN, CDR2 SYDVKM. CDR3 residues: CASSLAPGQGRRQYF. CDR3 sequence (DNA): TGTGCCAGCAGTTTAGCCCCGGGACAGGGTAGGAGGCAGTACTTC.

The chain joins TRBV19 to TRBJ2-7; D is ambiguous. This CDR3 comprises 17 residues. The germline V gene has CDR1 LNHDA and CDR2 SQIVND (reference sequence). Trimming removed 5 bases from V and 0 bases from J, with 20 bases in between. The CDR3, as DNA: TGTGCCAGTAGTCCCTCCTCCCTCGTGGCAAGCTCCTACGAGCAGTACTTC. Encoded protein: CASSPSSLVASSYEQYF.

This chain joins TRBV5-6 and TRBJ2-1; TRBD2 aligns across 8 bases. The CDR3 sequence is 16 residues long. Germline trimming cut 4 bases from V and 2 bases from J; bases unmatched to any gene: 8. In germline, CDR1 is SGHDT, CDR2 YYEEEE. The CDR3 loop reads CASSPAASGPYNEQFF. CDR3 DNA: TGTGCCAGCAGCCCGGCGGCTAGCGGGCCCTACAATGAGCAGTTCTTC.

This clonotype was recorded many times. The chain combines TRBV27 with TRBJ2-3; perhaps TRBD2 as D (5 bases). V was trimmed by 2 bases and J by 2 bases, leaving 11 bases between them. The CDR3 spans 15 residues. Germline CDR1 MNHEY, CDR2 SMNVEV (reference sequence). CDR3 sequence (DNA): TGTGCCAGCAGTTTAAGACTAAAGCTCACAGATACGCAGTATTTT. The encoded protein is CASSLRLKLTDTQYF.

The table lists this clonotype with a few counts. This chain joins TRBV28 and TRBJ1-2; D unclear. V shed 10 bases and J shed 4 bases, with 13 bases lying between them. The CDR3 loop spans 12 amino acids. Germline V gene lookup returns CDR1 MDHEN and CDR2 SYDVKM. The CDR3 DNA reads TGTGCCACTACGTCCGATCCCTATGGCTACACCTTC. Its translation: CATTSDPYGYTF.

In this sample, this clonotype turned up many times. The rearrangement links TRBV10-3 to TRBJ2-5, with 7 bases aligning to TRBD1. Trimming at V came to 4 bases and at J to 1 base, leaving 0 bases not matched to a gene. Germline V lookup: CDR1 ENHRY, CDR2 SYGVKD. The length of the CDR3 is 13 residues. Here the CDR3 DNA reads TGTGCCATCAGTGGGGACAGCCAAGAGACCCAGTACTTC. Translation: CAISGDSQETQYF.

This clonotype has just a few counts. The chain links TRBV28 to TRBJ2-1, with D perhaps given as TRBD1 or TRBD2 (7 bases each). This CDR3 has 18 residues. V lost 3 bases and J lost 8, with 26 bases in between. Germline V gene lookup returns CDR1 MDHEN and CDR2 SYDVKM. The CDR3 sequence: CASSLEGGGGKVSDEQFF. The CDR3 DNA reads TGTGCCAGCAGTTTGGAAGGGGGCGGGGGTAAAGTTTCGGATGAGCAGTTCTTC.

Many counts were recorded for this clonotype. The V gene is TRBV27, the J gene TRBJ2-7; D unclear. CDR3 length: 14 amino acids. Trimming shortened V by 7 bases and J by 2 bases, and 15 bases separated the two germline ends. Looked up from germline, CDR1 is MNHEY and CDR2 is SMNVEV (reference sequence). In DNA, the CDR3 is TGTGCCAGCACCAACGGGCAATTTACCTACGAGCAGTACTTC. It codes for CASTNGQFTYEQYF.

This clonotype appeared many times. J is TRBJ2-1 and V is TRBV12-3 or TRBV12-4; D is ambiguous. CDR3 size: 15 residues. Trimming removed 2 bases at V and 0 bases at J, with 8 bases between. As DNA, the CDR3 is TGTGCCAGCAGTTTATCCCTACCCTCCTACAATGAGCAGTTCTTC. This codes for CASSLSLPSYNEQFF.

This clonotype has ten or more counts. This rearrangement joins TRBV7-9 to TRBJ2-1; 7 bases fit TRBD2. The trim removed 3 bases at V and 1 base at J, leaving 6 bases unmatched. CDR1 is SEHNR and CDR2 is FQNEAQ in the germline V gene (reference sequence). The CDR3 is 16 amino acids. As DNA, the CDR3 is TGTGCCAGCAGCTTCCGAGCGGGACGGTCCTACAATGAGCAGTTCTTC. This sequence encodes CASSFRAGRSYNEQFF.